Below are 31 T cell receptor beta chains sequenced from a single sample in a study of blood T cells in healthy people across ages. Next came a second PCR, run for about 6 to 11 cycles, which used a sample-barcoded 5' primer along with a J-beta primer mix. MiXCR, applied by TCRdb to the 5' RACE reads, yields one record per CDR3 protein. The profile covers some 1.8 million distinct CDR3 sequences, with about two fifths appearing a single time and about 23% taken by the ten largest. The sequencing input was blood. These TCRs come from a human donor in good health.

The chain carries TRBV28 and TRBJ2-7; 9 bases are a match to TRBD1. Germline-derived CDR1 and CDR2 are MDHEN and SYDVKM. V lost 2 bases to trimming and J lost 4 bases; unmatched junction nucleotides: 6. This CDR3 contains 15 residues. CDR3 sequence: CASSLPLGQGYEQYF. DNA for the CDR3: TGTGCCAGCAGTTTACCCCTTGGACAGGGGTACGAGCAGTACTTC.

This clonotype was observed at least ten times. The V gene is TRBV3-1, the J gene TRBJ2-7, with 8 bases lining up with TRBD2. From germline, CDR1 is LGHDT and CDR2 YNNKEL (reference sequence). The V and J ends lost 4 bases and 3 bases, in that order; junction bases with no gene match: 5. The CDR3 runs to 14 residues. The CDR3 region is CASSPSGGHYEQYF. In DNA, the CDR3 is TGTGCCAGCAGCCCGAGCGGGGGCCACTACGAGCAGTACTTC.

About this clonotype itself: One junction end disagrees with the germline gene, perhaps due to a read error. The chain uses TRBV12-3 or TRBV12-4 and TRBJ2-4, with TRBD1 matching 7 bases. This CDR3 is 17 amino acids long. The CDR3 bases are TGTGCCAGCAGCCCTAGGGGACAGTCGGGCGCCAAAAACGTTCAGTACTTC. Protein product: CASSPRGQSGAKNVQYF.

This sequence joins TRBV7-8 and TRBJ1-2, with 7 bases that match TRBD1. Germline V CDR1 and CDR2: SGHVS, FQNEAQ. V shed 5 bases, J shed 8 bases, and the junction held 11 bases outside the gene matches. The CDR3 is 14 residues long. CDR3 in amino acids: CASSPWGDREGYTF. In DNA form, the CDR3 reads TGTGCCAGCAGCCCCTGGGGAGACAGGGAAGGCTACACCTTC.

The chain recombines TRBV28 with TRBJ2-5; 10 positions match TRBD1. Looked up from germline, CDR1 is MDHEN and CDR2 is SYDVKM. The CDR3 loop spans 16 amino acids. The junction had 8 bases not matched to a gene; V was cut back by 2 bases and J by 5 bases. Written as DNA, the CDR3 is TGTGCCAGCAGTTTAGATTCGACAGGGGGCACGGAGACCCAGTACTTC. This codes for CASSLDSTGGTETQYF.

V and J are TRBV9 and TRBJ2-1; a weak D match, TRBD1 (5 bases). This CDR3 comprises 13 residues. CDR1 SGDLS and CDR2 YYNGEE come from the germline V gene. Trimming took 0 bases from V and 6 from J, leaving 7 bases between them. DNA of the CDR3: TGTGCCAGCAGCGTAGGACAGTTCAATGAGCAGTTCTTC. This codes for CASSVGQFNEQFF.

A remark on this clonotype: An end of the junction does not agree with germline; a read error may underlie this. The chain carries TRBV12-3 or TRBV12-4 and TRBJ1-2, with TRBD1 as a possible D gene (5 bases). This CDR3 contains 16 residues. The CDR3 DNA is TGTGCCAGCAGTTCCAGGGACCGGGTCCCAAACTATGACTACACCTTC. Translation gives CASSSRDRVPNYDYTF.

This clonotype was found once. One junction end disagrees with the germline gene, perhaps due to a read error. The rearrangement links TRBV7-3 to TRBJ2-5; D gene unclear. Germline V gene sequence: CDR1 SGHTA, CDR2 FQGTGA. The CDR3 length is 12 residues. The CDR3 region has the DNA TGTGCCAGCAGCTCTGACCAAGAGACCCAGTGCTTC. Translated, it gives CASSSDQETQCF. Together with reference TRBV7-3 and TRBJ2-5, the CDR3 gives the full variable domain: GAGVSQTPSNKVTEKGKYVELRCDPISGHTALYWYRQSLGQGPEFLIYFQGTGAADDSGLPNDRFFAVRPEGSVSTLKIQRTERGDSAVYLCASSSDQETQCFGPGTRLLVL.

Of note for this clonotype: A much more abundant neighbour one base away suggests this may be a read error. The chain uses TRBV5-1 and TRBJ2-5; the D is unclear. Germline CDR1 and CDR2: SGHRS and YFSETQ. The CDR3 sequence is 14 residues long. CDR3 sequence: CASSLGSGGETQCF. The CDR3 nucleotides are TGCGCCAGCAGCTTGGGGTCAGGTGGAGAGACCCAGTGCTTC.

The V gene is TRBV7-2, the J gene TRBJ2-1, with 11 bases aligning to TRBD2. V trimming: 1 base; J trimming: 8 bases; junction bases outside the gene matches: 13. The CDR3 totals 18 residues. Germline CDR1 is SGHTA and CDR2 is FQGNSA. Here the CDR3 reads CASSLVLVAGGPSDEQFF. The CDR3, as DNA: TGTGCCAGCAGCTTAGTGTTGGTAGCGGGGGGGCCCTCGGATGAGCAGTTCTTC.

This clonotype was detected only a few times. V and J are TRBV2 and TRBJ2-7; D is unclear. The CDR3 spans 16 residues. V was cut by 0 bases and J by 7 bases, with 19 bases left in between. Germline V lookup: CDR1 SNHLY, CDR2 FYNNEI. In DNA form, the CDR3 reads TGTGCCAGCAGTGAAGCGAGGCCACCGGATATGGGAGAGCAGTACTTC. Its protein is CASSEARPPDMGEQYF.

V gene TRBV27 combines with J gene TRBJ2-7; D is undetermined. Germline V lookup: CDR1 MNHEY, CDR2 SMNVEV (reference sequence). V shed 3 bases and J shed 4 bases, with 16 bases lying between them. The CDR3 extends over 15 amino acids. CDR3 in DNA: TGTGCCAGCAGTTTGGGTTTTAGGGAAATATACGAGCAGTACTTC. Its translation is CASSLGFREIYEQYF.

The table lists this clonotype with a few counts. The V and J genes are TRBV9 and TRBJ2-1, with 9 bases identical to TRBD2. V shed 3 bases, J shed 8 bases, and the junction held 9 bases outside the gene matches. The CDR3 consists of 15 residues. Germline values: CDR1 SGDLS, CDR2 YYNGEE. This CDR3 reads CASSGGLAALYEQFF. The CDR3 coding sequence is TGTGCCAGCAGCGGGGGACTAGCAGCGTTGTATGAGCAGTTCTTC.

This clonotype was picked up many times. The chain uses TRBV28 and TRBJ2-1; 12 bases are a match to TRBD1. V was clipped by 6 bases and J by 9 bases; unmatched bases: 12. The CDR3 length is 16 residues. Germline V lookup: CDR1 MDHEN, CDR2 SYDVKM. CDR3 in DNA: TGTGCCAGCAGCGGACCGGGACAGGGGGCGCTTACTGAGCAGTTCTTC. Its translation is CASSGPGQGALTEQFF.

The chain is built from TRBV6-1 and TRBJ2-1; D remains unclear. Germline-derived CDR1 and CDR2 are MNHNS and SASEGT. Trimming took 8 bases from V and 8 from J, leaving 10 bases between them. The CDR3 consists of 11 residues. CDR3 nucleotide sequence: TGTGCCAGCCGCTCACACTATGAGCAGTTCTTC. As protein: CASRSHYEQFF.

The table lists this clonotype with a few counts. Mismatch with germline at one junction end may stem from a read error. The chain carries TRBV20-1 and TRBJ1-2, with D possibly TRBD1 on 5 matching bases. The CDR3 runs 11 residues. The V gene's germline CDR1 is DFQATT and CDR2 SNEGSKA (reference sequence). The CDR3 region is CSGQGNYGYTF. The CDR3 DNA reads as TGCAGCGGCCAGGGTAACTATGGTTACACCTTC.

The chain couples TRBV10-3 to TRBJ2-1; 7 bases are a match to TRBD2. There are 15 residues in the CDR3. Trimming took 0 bases from V and 6 from J; bases not matched to a gene: 5. Germline V gene data show CDR1 as ENHRY and CDR2 as SYGVKD. The CDR3 DNA is TGTGCCATCAGTGAGTCGAGGGAGGGTGGCAATGAGCAGTTCTTC. It encodes CAISESREGGNEQFF.

This clonotype turned up a few times. This sequence joins TRBV7-2 and TRBJ2-3, with D tentatively TRBD1 (6 bases). Germline loops: CDR1 SGHTA, CDR2 FQGNSA. Between the trimmed V and J ends, which lost 4 bases and 0 bases, there was a span of 14 bases. The CDR3 has 16 residues. The CDR3 sequence is CASSSRGGLSTDTQYF. CDR3 sequence (DNA): TGTGCCAGCAGCTCCAGGGGCGGCCTAAGCACAGATACGCAGTATTTT.

This chain joins TRBV7-9 and TRBJ2-7, with D maybe TRBD2 (5 bases). In germline, CDR1 is SEHNR, CDR2 FQNEAQ (reference sequence). The CDR3 runs to 16 residues. V dropped 3 bases and J dropped 5 bases, with 20 bases sitting between them. This CDR3 is CASSLPRSRGMNEQYF. DNA of the CDR3: TGTGCCAGCAGCTTGCCCCGCAGCCGGGGAATGAACGAGCAGTACTTC.

The chain couples TRBV12-3 or TRBV12-4 to TRBJ1-5; D ambiguous. Trimming removed 1 base at V and 11 bases at J, with 9 bases between. The CDR3 has 12 residues. This CDR3 is CASSLGGRAQHF. The CDR3 DNA follows: TGTGCCAGCAGTTTAGGTGGGAGGGCCCAGCATTTT.

V gene TRBV7-3 combines with J gene TRBJ2-1, with 9 nucleotides matching TRBD2. This CDR3 spans 15 amino acids. After removal of 4 bases from V and 6 bases from J, the junction contained 7 bases not matched to a gene. Per the germline V gene, CDR1 is SGHTA and CDR2 is FQGTGA. The CDR3 DNA is TGTGCCAGCAGCTCCGGACTAGCGTACCGCAATGAGCAGTTCTTC. Translated: CASSSGLAYRNEQFF.

This chain links TRBV27 with TRBJ1-1, with 8 bases identical to TRBD1. The CDR3 runs to 15 residues. J gave up 5 bases and V 6 bases, and 11 bases lay outside the gene matches. CDR1 MNHEY and CDR2 SMNVEV come from the germline V gene (reference sequence). The CDR3 is CASSTERTGGTEAFF. Written as DNA, the CDR3 is TGTGCCAGCAGCACAGAGAGAACAGGGGGAACTGAAGCTTTCTTT.

DNA of the CDR3: TGCAGTCTCCTTAGCGGGGGGGTTACGAATGAGCAGTTCTTC. As protein: CSLLSGGVTNEQFF. This chain uses TRBV20-1 with TRBJ2-1; 11 positions match TRBD2. The CDR3 is made up of 14 amino acids. Looked up from germline, CDR1 is DFQATT and CDR2 is SNEGSKA (reference sequence). Germline trimming cut 8 bases from V and 7 bases from J; bases unmatched to any gene: 10.

This chain uses TRBV12-3 or TRBV12-4 with TRBJ1-6; D might be TRBD1 (6 bases). Trimming took off 3 bases at V and 10 bases at J, with 13 bases between the two ends. The CDR3 has 14 residues. CDR3 DNA sequence: TGTGCCAGCAGTTTGTTCCCAGGGGTGTCACCCCTCCACTTT. This gives the protein CASSLFPGVSPLHF.

This chain connects TRBV7-2 to TRBJ2-1, with D hard to call. CDR3 length: 12 residues. V lost 2 bases and J 9 bases, leaving 8 bases between the germline ends. Germline loops: CDR1 SGHTA, CDR2 FQGNSA. The DNA for the CDR3 is TGTGCCAGCAGCTTATTAGGGATTGAGCAGTTCTTC. Translating it yields CASSLLGIEQFF.

This clonotype was picked up a small number of times. The rearrangement uses TRBV6-2 or TRBV6-3 and TRBJ1-2, with a tentative D call TRBD1 (5 bases). The CDR3 length is 17 residues. The V and J ends lost 0 bases and 5 bases respectively, with 19 bases between them. The germline CDR1 and CDR2 sequences are MNHEY and SVGEGT. In DNA, the CDR3 is TGTGCCAGCAGTTACTCGATTAGGACACAGGAGGATTATGGCTACACCTTC. Its protein is CASSYSIRTQEDYGYTF.

The gene calls are TRBV4-1 and TRBJ1-2, with TRBD1 matching over 9 bases. This CDR3 region has 15 residues. The V gene end was trimmed by 4 bases and the J gene end by 3 bases; junction bases not matched to a gene: 6. CDR1 MGHRA and CDR2 YSYEKL come from the germline V gene. CDR3 nucleotides: TGCGCCAGCAGCCTGGGGACAGGGTTTGACTATGGCTACACCTTC. Its translation is CASSLGTGFDYGYTF.

The chain uses TRBV3-1 and TRBJ2-3; 9 positions match TRBD2. Germline values: CDR1 LGHDT, CDR2 YNNKEL (reference sequence). Unmatched junction bases numbered 4, after V lost 4 bases and J lost 2 bases. The CDR3 runs 15 residues. In DNA, the CDR3 is TGTGCCAGCAGCCTGGGACTAGCCAACACAGATACGCAGTATTTT. Translated, it gives CASSLGLANTDTQYF.

In its sample, this clonotype was seen a few times. The V gene is TRBV20-1, the J gene TRBJ2-3; 8 bases agree with TRBD2. J was trimmed by 0 bases and V by 3 bases; bases with no gene match: 2. Germline assignment: CDR1 DFQATT and CDR2 SNEGSKA (reference sequence). The CDR3 totals 14 residues. The CDR3 here is CSASGGVSTDTQYF. CDR3 coding DNA: TGCAGTGCTAGCGGGGGGGTGAGCACAGATACGCAGTATTTT.

This clonotype has just a few counts. The chain employs TRBV9 and TRBJ2-3; possibly TRBD2 for D (5 bases). This CDR3 is 14 amino acids long. From germline, CDR1 is SGDLS and CDR2 YYNGEE. V was pared by 4 bases and J by 5 bases, with 14 bases between. The DNA of the CDR3 is TGTGCCAGCAGCCCCAGTTTAGGAGGAGATACGCAGTATTTT. Amino acids: CASSPSLGGDTQYF.

This clonotype was seen only a few times. The gene calls are TRBV10-3 and TRBJ2-3; possibly TRBD1 for D (7 bases). The CDR3 is 16 amino acids. V lost 1 base, J lost 6 bases, and 17 bases lay in between. Germline loops: CDR1 ENHRY, CDR2 SYGVKD. For the CDR3, the DNA is TGTGCCATCAGTGAGTGGGAGACTAGGGGGCAGGATACGCAGTATTTT. Translating it yields CAISEWETRGQDTQYF.